This T cell receptor beta chain was recovered during a study of blood T cell repertoires in COVID-19 (dated by TCRdb to the early 2020s). In terms of the full investigation: Collaborator samples came from the United States, Italy and Spain and covered acute and convalescent phases of COVID-19. The prospective study material was composed of cDNA or gDNA derived from T cells, B-cell-depleted T cells, or PBMCs. Deeply sampled blood TCRbeta repertoires from subjects exposed to, actively infected with, or recovered from COVID-19 were included in the dataset. The repertoires were released in a freely available public database intended as a resource for research on the immune response to SARS-CoV-2. The samples were drawn from the first 160 participants of the ongoing ImmuneRACE study and from 1,254 subjects provided by 6 global collaborators. A de-identified subject ID, COVID-19 status, age in years and sex were almost always included in the sample metadata. Where available, HLA class I and class II types were taken from metadata supplied by the sample provider and were not determined by assay-based typing. Results the study describes overall, beyond this receptor: The quantity of clinical and demographic metadata differed by source and by participant and was supplied without curation.

For this clone: Its specific antigen is unknown. Base qualities are missing; no much larger clone stands one base away.

Inclusive of the bounding cysteine and phenylalanine, the CDR3 is 15 residues long. The only DNA kept is the CDR3, 45 bases in frame from the first base. Looking up the germline V gene yields CDR1 ENHRY and CDR2 SYGVKD. Here V drops 5 bases and J drops 5 bases, and the junction holds 8 bases not matched to any gene. Each collaborating institution followed its own protocols to collect whole blood in K2EDTA tubes. Collaborator samples were shipped for TCRbeta analysis as frozen whole blood, isolated PBMCs, or DNA extracted from either sample type. TCRbeta CDR3 regions were amplified from genomic DNA using the immunoSEQ Assay, a bias-controlled multiplex PCR. In the paper's pipeline: The number of nucleated cells in each sample was estimated from the amplification of reference gene primers within the assay. Sequence reads were collapsed and filtered to measure the absolute abundance of every unique TCRbeta CDR3 rearrangement. For each sample, productive Simpson clonality was calculated as the square root of Simpson's diversity index across productive rearrangements. What TCRdb holds here is the immuneACCESS table cut down to in-frame rearrangements. Part of the clones is not present; checked against another copy, under half of the missing clones reflect an unresolved V gene, and the others are unexplained. The V and J calls and clone size come from that table; D and trimming were worked out from the DNA. This sample gives approximately 210,000 clones in total; around four fifths of them show up just once. The top ten hold 20% of the sample.

The sequence joins TRBV10-3 to TRBJ2-2; 7 central nucleotides agree with TRBD1. The sequence came from a human donor in a cohort sampled during active COVID-19. The sequenced sample consisted of peripheral blood. The CDR3 sequence is CAISLNRGTTGELFF. The nucleotides are TGTGCCATCAGTCTAAACAGGGGAACTACCGGGGAGCTGTTTTTT.